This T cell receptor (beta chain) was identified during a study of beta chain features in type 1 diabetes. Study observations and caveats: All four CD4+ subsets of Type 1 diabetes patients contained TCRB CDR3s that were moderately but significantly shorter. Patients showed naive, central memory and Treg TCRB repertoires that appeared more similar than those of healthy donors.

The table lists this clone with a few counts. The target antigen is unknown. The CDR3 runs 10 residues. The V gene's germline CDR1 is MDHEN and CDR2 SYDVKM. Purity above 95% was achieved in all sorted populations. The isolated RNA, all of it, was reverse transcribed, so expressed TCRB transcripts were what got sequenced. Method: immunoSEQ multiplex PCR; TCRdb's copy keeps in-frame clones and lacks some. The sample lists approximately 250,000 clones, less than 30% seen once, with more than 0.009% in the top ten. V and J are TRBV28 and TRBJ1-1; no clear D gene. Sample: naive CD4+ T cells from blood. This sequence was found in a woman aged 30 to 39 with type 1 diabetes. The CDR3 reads CAISGREAFF. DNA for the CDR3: TGTGCAATATCCGGTCGTGAAGCTTTCTTT.